This T cell receptor beta chain appears in the sequencing data of a study of blood T cell repertoires in COVID-19. At the level of the study: The cDNA or gDNA used as material had been derived from T cells, B-cell-depleted T cells, or PBMCs.

Enrolled during active infection, Seattle patients were then followed longitudinally. The authors' processing: Amplified reference gene primers provided the basis for estimating nucleated cell counts. Repertoires were generated with immunoSEQ multiplex PCR, while TCRdb's copy carries only in-frame clones and drops some. D and trimming come from the DNA, and the V and J calls and clone size come from that table. The data show around 120,000 clones, 90% seen once. The CDR3 contains 16 residues. With 4 bases clipped from V and 4 bases from J, the junction kept 5 bases outside the gene matches. CDR1 is MNHEY and CDR2 is SMNVEV in the germline V gene (reference sequence).

The TCR originated in a woman aged 60 to 75 with COVID-19, enrolled during active disease. The sequencing input was peripheral blood. This chain uses TRBV27 with TRBJ2-1; 12 bases fit TRBD2. CDR3 sequence (DNA): TGTGCCAGCAGTTCGCCCCTAGCGGGGGGGTACAATGAGCAGTTCTTC. Residues: CASSSPLAGGYNEQFF.